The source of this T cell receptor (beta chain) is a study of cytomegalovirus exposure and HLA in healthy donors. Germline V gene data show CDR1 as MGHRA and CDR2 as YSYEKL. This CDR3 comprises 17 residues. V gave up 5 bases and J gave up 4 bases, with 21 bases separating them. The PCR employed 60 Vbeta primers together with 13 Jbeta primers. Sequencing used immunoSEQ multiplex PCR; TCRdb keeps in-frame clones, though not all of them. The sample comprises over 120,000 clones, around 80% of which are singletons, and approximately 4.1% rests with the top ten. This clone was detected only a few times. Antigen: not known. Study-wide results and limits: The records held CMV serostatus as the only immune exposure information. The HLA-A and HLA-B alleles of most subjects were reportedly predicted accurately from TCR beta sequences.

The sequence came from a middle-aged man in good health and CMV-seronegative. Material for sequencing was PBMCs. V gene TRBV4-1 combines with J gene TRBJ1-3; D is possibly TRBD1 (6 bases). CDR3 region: CASSLQGRALEGNTIYF. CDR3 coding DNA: TGCGCCAGCAGCTTACAGGGAAGGGCTCTAGAGGGAAACACCATATATTTT.